This TCR beta chain was observed in a study of CD8+ T cells in alopecia areata. Overall study findings and caveats: Normal skin's resident alphabeta T cells are sequenced alongside lesional scalp T cells. It was lesional scalp, especially alopecia totalis/universalis, that showed higher clonality than normal scalp.

RNA was isolated and reverse transcribed to cDNA, the sequencing template. Libraries were prepared by immunoSEQ multiplex PCR; TCRdb keeps only in-frame clonotypes and omits some of them. The table lists about 160,000 clones, about three fifths of them singletons, with about 0.94% in the top ten. Noted treatment: oral pan-JAK inhibitor, 5-10 mg twice daily. It was from alopecia areata patients that lesional scalp punch biopsies and peripheral blood were collected. This clone was found once. Antigen unknown. The sample consisted of CD4+ T cells sorted from blood, taken at week 4, from a patient treated with tofacitinib. The sequence derives from a human donor with alopecia areata.

The CDR3 DNA is TGTGCCTGGAGTTCCCCGAGGCAGCCCCAGCATTTT. Translation gives CAWSSPRQPQHF. This sequence joins TRBV30 and TRBJ1-5; D is undetermined. CDR3 size: 12 residues. Trimming cost V 2 bases and J 7 bases, with 9 bases left between them. Germline CDR1 and CDR2: GTSNPN and SVGIG (reference sequence).